This TCR beta chain appears in the sequencing data of a study of tumor-infiltrating lymphocytes in primary liver carcinoma. With a constant-region primer, TCR beta cDNA was made from 500 ng of total RNA. Libraries for TCR beta were built through three nested multiplex PCR rounds, which together made up a slightly modified ARM-PCR procedure. Use of TRBV1-TRBV30 forward primers with a C-beta reverse primer characterized the first two PCR rounds, which lasted around 9 cycles each. Each CDR3 protein gets one entry after TCRdb re-called the multiplex PCR reads with MiXCR. The sample lists roughly 100,000 distinct CDR3 sequences, almost 70% occurring once. The source material, roughly 18-30 mg of unsorted bulk tissue, was used to co-extract RNA and DNA. Enrolled patients were chronically infected with HBV and treatment-naive. Every tumor sample held more than 80% viable tumor cells. Notes on the study in general: Tumor region pairs shared more overlap than did tumor-adjacent and tumor-blood pairs.

The V gene's germline CDR1 is SGHNT and CDR2 YENEEA. V lost 5 bases to trimming and J lost 5 bases, with 16 bases between them. The CDR3 is 15 amino acids. Note on this clonotype: Its antigen is unidentified.

The sequence was collected from a woman in her sixties or seventies with primary liver carcinoma and hepatitis B virus infection. The rearrangement joins TRBV11-3 to TRBJ2-1, with D possibly matching TRBD1 (5 bases). The sequenced sample was liver tumor tissue from sampling region 5. Specified subset: tumor region T5, tumor centre. CDR3 DNA sequence: TGTGCCAGCAGCCCCCAGGGTAGCTGGAACAATGAGCAGTTCTTC. Residues: CASSPQGSWNNEQFF. The full variable domain, with the rest looked up from reference TRBV11-3 and TRBJ2-1, is EAGVVQSPRYKIIEKKQPVAFWCNPISGHNTLYWYLQNLGQGPELLIRYENEEAVDDSQLPKDRFSAERLKGVDSTLKIQPAELGDSAVYLCASSPQGSWNNEQFFGPGTRLTVL.